This TCR beta chain was observed in a study of T cells after yellow fever vaccination. This clonotype was counted ten times or more. Each CDR3 protein is one row after TCRdb ran MiXCR on the 5' RACE reads. The sample comprises under 150,000 distinct CDR3 sequences, about 8% of which are singletons, and roughly 0.76% rests with the top ten. This CDR3 is 16 amino acids long. CDR1 SGHDT and CDR2 YYEEEE come from the germline V gene. Trimming cost V 4 bases and J 0 bases, with 15 bases left between them. The chain carries TRBV5-6 and TRBJ2-3, with D possibly TRBD2 on 5 matching bases. The receptor comes from a man under 40 who received the YFV17D yellow fever vaccine. The specimen was CD4+ T cells sorted from PBMCs, collected 5 days after the yellow fever booster vaccination. CDR3 in DNA: TGTGCCAGCAGCCCGAAACTAGATTCTAGCACAGATACGCAGTATTTT. Translated, it gives CASSPKLDSSTDTQYF.